The 16 T cell receptor beta chains listed next were all sequenced from one sample in a study of CD8+ T cells in alopecia areata. Following RNA extraction, reverse transcription yielded cDNA that acted as the sequencing template. The data were produced by immunoSEQ multiplex PCR, yet TCRdb's version contains in-frame clones alone and is incomplete. This table holds about 200,000 clones, 64% found once. Treatment noted: oral pan-JAK inhibitor, 5-10 mg twice daily. Material: CD4+ T cells sorted from blood, obtained between weeks 47 and 50, from a patient treated with tofacitinib. The receptors shown here come from a human donor with alopecia areata.

This clone was recorded a few times. The chain uses TRBV19 and TRBJ2-3; D might be TRBD2 (6 bases). The V gene's germline CDR1 is LNHDA and CDR2 SQIVND (reference sequence). V lost 7 bases and J lost 7, with 15 bases in between. CDR3 size: 13 residues. The CDR3 region is CASKLGGRHTQYF. As DNA, the CDR3 is TGTGCCAGTAAGCTCGGAGGGAGGCATACGCAGTATTTT.

J is TRBJ1-5 and V is TRBV6-5, with TRBD1 identical over 7 bases. Germline V CDR1 and CDR2: MNHEY, SVGAGI. V lost 4 bases, J lost 3 bases, and 9 bases stayed unmatched. CDR3 length equals 16 residues. The CDR3 protein is CASSSRGTAYNQPQHF. As DNA, the CDR3 is TGTGCCAGCAGTTCCCGCGGGACAGCCTACAATCAGCCCCAGCATTTT.

This clone occurred a few times. The chain recombines TRBV7-3 with TRBJ2-2; D is undetermined. CDR1 and CDR2 from the germline V gene are SGHTA and FQGTGA. V gave up 2 bases and J gave up 9 bases, with 16 bases separating them. CDR3 length: 15 residues. CDR3 nucleotide sequence: TGTGCCAGCAGCTTAGCTCCCGGTAATGGGAGGGAGCTGTTTTTT. This translates into CASSLAPGNGRELFF.

This chain uses TRBV30 with TRBJ2-1; D gene ambiguous. The CDR3 loop spans 15 amino acids. The V gene lost 0 bases and the J gene lost 4 bases, with 13 bases spanning the gap. Germline V gives CDR1 GTSNPN, CDR2 SVGIG (reference sequence). The chain's CDR3 is CAWSVPPGGYNEQFF. As DNA, the CDR3 is TGTGCCTGGAGTGTTCCCCCCGGTGGGTACAATGAGCAGTTCTTC. The complete variable domain, with remaining parts taken from reference TRBV30 and TRBJ2-1, reads SQTIHQWPATLVQPVGSPLSLECTVEGTSNPNLYWYRQAAGRGLQLLFYSVGIGQISSEVPQNLSASRPQDRQFILSSKKLLLSDSGFYLCAWSVPPGGYNEQFFGPGTRLTVL.

This clone was seen a handful of times. This chain connects TRBV29-1 to TRBJ2-5, with D possibly matching TRBD1 (5 bases). V was shortened by 8 bases and J by 5 bases, with 12 bases between the two germline ends. Germline CDR1 reads SQVTM; CDR2 reads ANQGSEA. The CDR3 runs 11 residues. The CDR3 DNA reads as TGCAGCTCGGACATGGGGGAGACCCAGTACTTC. Its protein is CSSDMGETQYF.

V is TRBV5-1 and J is TRBJ2-7; D remains ambiguous. The CDR3 loop spans 15 amino acids. CDR1 is SGHRS, CDR2 YFSETQ, per germline. V was clipped by 3 bases and J by 3 bases, with 16 bases between them. The CDR3 DNA is TGCGCCAGCAGCTACGCCGGACCGCTCGTCTACGAGCAGTACTTC. It codes for CASSYAGPLVYEQYF.

The rearrangement uses TRBV4-3 and TRBJ2-3, with 8 bases aligning to TRBD2. CDR3 length: 16 amino acids. V trimming: 0 bases; J trimming: 1 base; junction bases outside the gene matches: 3. Germline CDR1 is LGHNA and CDR2 is YSLEER. CDR3 DNA sequence: TGCGCCAGCAGCCAAGAGTTTAGCGGGGGCACAGATACGCAGTATTTT. Translating it yields CASSQEFSGGTDTQYF.

The CDR3 sequence: CASSEVGLQETQYF. The CDR3 DNA follows: TGTGCCAGCAGTGAAGTGGGACTGCAAGAGACCCAGTACTTC. V gene TRBV6-1 combines with J gene TRBJ2-5; D might be TRBD2 (6 bases). This CDR3 has 14 amino acids. Trimming removed 1 base at V and 2 bases at J, with 8 bases between. Per the germline V gene, CDR1 is MNHNS and CDR2 is SASEGT.

The chain employs TRBV9 and TRBJ2-5; 9 nucleotides align to TRBD1. The junction had 10 bases not matched to a gene; V was cut back by 3 bases and J by 4 bases. Germline CDR1 reads SGDLS; CDR2 reads YYNGEE. The CDR3 loop spans 16 amino acids. CDR3 region: CASSDPLTGGLETQYF. DNA of the CDR3: TGTGCCAGCAGCGACCCCCTAACAGGGGGCCTAGAGACCCAGTACTTC.

CDR3 DNA sequence: TGCAGCGTTGTCAGGGGGAGGAACGAGCAGTACTTC. This codes for CSVVRGRNEQYF. V gene TRBV29-1 combines with J gene TRBJ2-7; D might be TRBD1 (7 bases). Per the germline V gene, CDR1 is SQVTM and CDR2 is ANQGSEA. This CDR3 has 12 amino acids. Trimming removed 4 bases from V and 5 bases from J, with 12 bases in between.

This chain connects TRBV2 to TRBJ1-6, with D maybe TRBD1 (5 bases). The ends were cut back, 4 bases at V and 5 bases at J, with 15 bases in the middle. The CDR3 covers 16 residues. Germline CDR1 and CDR2: SNHLY and FYNNEI. The CDR3 spells CASSAGRGMNNSPLHF. The CDR3 DNA reads TGTGCCAGCAGTGCGGGGAGGGGAATGAATAATTCACCCCTCCACTTT.

The table lists this clone with many counts. The V and J genes are TRBV7-2 and TRBJ2-1; D is unresolved. The CDR3 has 11 residues. The germline V and J ends were trimmed by 8 bases and 6 bases, with 8 bases remaining between them. Germline CDR1 is SGHTA and CDR2 is FQGNSA. The CDR3 DNA sequence: TGTGCCAGCGGTATGTTCAATGAGCAGTTCTTC. It yields the protein CASGMFNEQFF.

This rearrangement joins TRBV30 to TRBJ2-2; D is undetermined. V was shortened by 2 bases and J by 0 bases, with 10 bases between the two germline ends. CDR1 is GTSNPN, CDR2 SVGIG, per germline (reference sequence). The CDR3 contains 15 residues. As DNA, the CDR3 is TGTGCCTGGAGTCCGGAGAAATCGAACACCGGGGAGCTGTTTTTT. Amino acid sequence: CAWSPEKSNTGELFF.

The chain recombines TRBV5-1 with TRBJ2-2; D might be TRBD1 or TRBD2, each matching 5 bases. CDR1 SGHRS and CDR2 YFSETQ come from the germline V gene. Trimming removed 3 bases from V and 0 bases from J, with 9 bases in between. CDR3 length: 15 amino acids. CDR3 residues: CASSWGRANTGELFF. In DNA form, the CDR3 reads TGCGCCAGCAGCTGGGGACGGGCGAACACCGGGGAGCTGTTTTTT.

This clone has only a few counts. The V call is TRBV6-5, the J call TRBJ2-7; D perhaps matches TRBD1 (6 bases). The V end was cut by 7 bases, the J end by 0 bases, with 10 bases between. The length of the CDR3 is 13 residues. Germline loops: CDR1 MNHEY, CDR2 SVGAGI. The CDR3 is CASTRDNSYEQYF. CDR3 nucleotides: TGTGCCAGCACCCGGGACAACTCCTACGAGCAGTACTTC.

V gene TRBV29-1 combines with J gene TRBJ2-7, with 9 bases fitting TRBD1. Germline assignment: CDR1 SQVTM and CDR2 ANQGSEA. V lost 6 bases, J lost 4 bases, and 4 bases stayed unmatched. The CDR3 consists of 12 residues. The CDR3 sequence is CSVSQGAYEQYF. The DNA for the CDR3 is TGCAGCGTGTCACAGGGGGCTTACGAGCAGTACTTC.